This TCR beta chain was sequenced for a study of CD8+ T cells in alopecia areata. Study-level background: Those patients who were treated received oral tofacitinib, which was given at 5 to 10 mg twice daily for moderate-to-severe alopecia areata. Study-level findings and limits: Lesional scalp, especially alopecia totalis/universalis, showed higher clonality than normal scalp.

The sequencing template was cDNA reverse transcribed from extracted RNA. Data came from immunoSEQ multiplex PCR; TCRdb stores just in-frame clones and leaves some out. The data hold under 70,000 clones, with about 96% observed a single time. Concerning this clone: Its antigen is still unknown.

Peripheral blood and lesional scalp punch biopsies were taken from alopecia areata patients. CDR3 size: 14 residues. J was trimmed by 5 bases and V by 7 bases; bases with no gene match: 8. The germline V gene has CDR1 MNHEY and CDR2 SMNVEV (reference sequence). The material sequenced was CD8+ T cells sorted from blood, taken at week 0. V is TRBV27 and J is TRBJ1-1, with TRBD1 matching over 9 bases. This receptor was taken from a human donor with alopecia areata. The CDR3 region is CASNQQGAGTEAFF. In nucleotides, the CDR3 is TGTGCCAGCAACCAACAGGGGGCTGGGACTGAAGCTTTCTTT.